The rows below give T cell receptor beta chains drawn from one sample of a study of siplizumab effects on memory and regulatory T cells. Generated by immunoSEQ multiplex PCR, the TCRdb table keeps only in-frame clones and is missing some. The data contain about 75,000 clones, around 93% of them singletons. The sequencing input was CD8+ T cells sorted from blood. These receptor sequences come from a human donor in good health. CDR3s include the opening cysteine and the closing phenylalanine or tryptophan. A D gene is named only where the DNA matches it firmly. Not all rows give a size; the values are once, few, many and, for expanded clones, a class.

CDR3nt,CDR3aa,v_gene,abundance,len,j_gene,d_gene
TGTGCCAGCGGGACTAGCGGAGCAGATACGCAGTATTTT,CASGTSGADTQYF,TRBV7-3,NA,13,TRBJ2-3,TRBD2
TGTGCCAGCAGCTTAGGCTTAGCGGGGACCTACGAGCAGTACTTC,CASSLGLAGTYEQYF,TRBV13,NA,15,TRBJ2-7,TRBD2
TGTGCCAGCAGCTTATATACGGGGGGGCTGCACTACGAGCAGTACTTC,CASSLYTGGLHYEQYF,TRBV11-2,NA,16,TRBJ2-7,TRBD2
TGCGCCAGCAGGCCGACTAGCGGGGCGAGGGAGCAGTACTTC,CASRPTSGAREQYF,TRBV5-1,NA,14,TRBJ2-7,TRBD2
TGTGCCACTACAGGGGGGGACACCGGGGAGCTGTTTTTT,CATTGGDTGELFF,TRBV15,NA,13,TRBJ2-2,NA
TGTGCCAGCAGCTTAGAGTCAGGACCGAACACTGAAGCTTTCTTT,CASSLESGPNTEAFF,TRBV7-9,NA,15,TRBJ1-1,NA
TGTGCCAGTAGTATCTTCCCGGGGACAGGGTACGAGCAGTACTTC,CASSIFPGTGYEQYF,TRBV19,NA,15,TRBJ2-7,TRBD1
TGCGCCAGCAGCTTGATAGCAGATACGCAGTATTTT,CASSLIADTQYF,TRBV5-1,NA,12,TRBJ2-3,NA
TGTGCCAGCAGTGATGAACCTAGCACAGATACGCAGTATTTT,CASSDEPSTDTQYF,TRBV2,NA,14,TRBJ2-3,NA
TGTGCCAGCAGTGAAGACGGGGGGGCCTACAATGAGCAGTTCTTC,CASSEDGGAYNEQFF,TRBV6-1,NA,15,TRBJ2-1,TRBD2
TGTGCCAGCAGTTACTCCCCTTCAGATACGCAGTATTTT,CASSYSPSDTQYF,TRBV6-5,NA,13,TRBJ2-3,NA
TGTGCCACCAGCAGAGAAGGGAACACTGAAGCTTTCTTT,CATSREGNTEAFF,TRBV15,NA,13,TRBJ1-1,NA
TGCGCCAGCAGCCCCACGCCACGGGACTCACCCCTCCACTTT,CASSPTPRDSPLHF,TRBV4-1,NA,14,TRBJ1-6,NA
TGTGCCAGCAGGGACAGCGGGGAAAAACTGTTTTTT,CASRDSGEKLFF,TRBV6-5,NA,12,TRBJ1-4,NA
TGCGCCAGCAGTGATTGGACAGGCCTAGCCAAAAACATTCAGTACTTC,CASSDWTGLAKNIQYF,TRBV10-2,NA,16,TRBJ2-4,TRBD1
TGTGCCACCAGCAGACCCAAGACTAGCGGGGGAGGTGAAGATACGCAGTATTTT,CATSRPKTSGGGEDTQYF,TRBV15,NA,18,TRBJ2-3,TRBD2
TGTGCCATCAAACACGGGGTGGATTACAATGAGCAGTTCTTC,CAIKHGVDYNEQFF,TRBV10-3,NA,14,TRBJ2-1,NA
TGTGCCAGCAGCTTAGCAGGTTGGGGTGAAGCTTTCTTT,CASSLAGWGEAFF,TRBV11-2,NA,13,TRBJ1-1,NA
TGTGCCAGCAGCTTGGGGTCTAATACGCAGTATTTT,CASSLGSNTQYF,TRBV5-6,NA,12,TRBJ2-3,NA
TGCGCCAGCAGTCGGGGGGTTTGGCCGAACACTGAAGCTTTCTTT,CASSRGVWPNTEAFF,TRBV10-2,NA,15,TRBJ1-1,NA
TGTGCCAGCAGTTCGATTGGCGGGTCCCACCCCCAGTTCTTC,CASSSIGGSHPQFF,TRBV28,NA,14,TRBJ2-1,NA
TGTGCCAGTGAGCTAGCGGGGGGCCGGGAGGCCCAGTACTTC,CASELAGGREAQYF,TRBV5-5,once,14,TRBJ2-5,TRBD2